Listed here are 27 T cell receptor beta chains from one sample, sequenced in a study of shared clonotypes between healthy human individuals. Clones were read by immunoSEQ multiplex PCR, and TCRdb kept only the in-frame ones, dropping some. The sample yields approximately 100,000 clones, approximately 65% seen once. The specimen sequenced was memory CD8+ T cells sorted from blood. Subset: CD45RO+ cells pooled with CCR7-negative TemRA cells. The receptors stem from a woman in her 30s in good health.

The chain couples TRBV2 to TRBJ2-1, with TRBD2 matching 9 bases. Germline V lookup: CDR1 SNHLY, CDR2 FYNNEI. Trimming removed 9 bases from V and 8 bases from J; junction bases left unmatched: 14. There are 15 residues in the CDR3. The CDR3 loop is CARERGGRALDEQFF. The CDR3 DNA reads TGTGCCAGAGAGCGGGGCGGGAGGGCCTTAGATGAGCAGTTCTTC.

This clone has a single count. This chain joins TRBV7-6 and TRBJ2-5; D is perhaps TRBD1 (5 bases). Germline loops: CDR1 SGHVS, CDR2 FNYEAQ. The CDR3 spans 13 residues. V was cut by 2 bases and J by 5 bases, with 9 bases left in between. The CDR3 sequence: CASSLSRVETQYF. CDR3 nucleotides: TGTGCCAGCAGCTTATCCAGGGTCGAGACCCAGTACTTC.

This chain connects TRBV19 to TRBJ1-1; D perhaps matches TRBD1 (5 bases). The CDR3 length is 12 residues. Germline V gives CDR1 LNHDA, CDR2 SQIVND (reference sequence). The V end lost 6 bases, the J end lost 10 bases, and 15 bases lay between the germline ends. CDR3 nucleotide sequence: TGTGCCAGTAGACAGGTTCCGTTGGTAGCTTTCTTT. As protein: CASRQVPLVAFF.

The V call is TRBV4-1, the J call TRBJ2-1; D uncertain. Trimming took 2 bases from V and 3 from J, leaving 5 bases between them. The CDR3 is made up of 13 amino acids. CDR1 and CDR2 from the germline V gene are MGHRA and YSYEKL. CDR3 region: CASSQLDYNEQFF. DNA of the CDR3: TGCGCCAGCAGCCAACTAGACTACAATGAGCAGTTCTTC.

This chain uses TRBV7-9 with TRBJ2-7; 7 bases fit TRBD1. Trimming removed 5 bases from V and 6 bases from J; junction bases left unmatched: 10. CDR3 length equals 14 residues. Germline CDR1 SEHNR, CDR2 FQNEAQ (reference sequence). DNA for the CDR3: TGTGCCAGCAGCCATACGACAGGGCTGCGCGAGCAGTACTTC. Its translation: CASSHTTGLREQYF.

The chain employs TRBV4-1 and TRBJ2-1, with TRBD2 matching over 7 bases. The CDR3 is made up of 16 amino acids. The trim removed 1 base at V and 6 bases at J, leaving 9 bases unmatched. Germline V gene data show CDR1 as MGHRA and CDR2 as YSYEKL. The CDR3 reads CASSQVWAGEGNEQFF. In DNA, the CDR3 is TGCGCCAGCAGCCAAGTTTGGGCGGGAGAGGGCAATGAGCAGTTCTTC.

This clone came up a few times. The rearrangement links TRBV4-2 to TRBJ2-3; a possible D gene is TRBD1 (5 bases). V lost 4 bases, J lost 2 bases, and 10 bases lay in between. The germline CDR1 and CDR2 sequences are LGHNA and YNFKEQ. The CDR3 loop spans 14 amino acids. The CDR3 DNA reads as TGTGCCAGCAGCCTCCGACAGATCACAGATACGCAGTATTTT. Residues: CASSLRQITDTQYF.

This rearrangement joins TRBV6-4 to TRBJ2-2, with a weak D call TRBD1 (6 bases). V lost 2 bases and J 3 bases, leaving 7 bases between the germline ends. From germline, CDR1 is MRHNA and CDR2 SNTAGT. This CDR3 has 14 amino acids. The CDR3 DNA reads TGTGCCAGCAGTGACAGGACAGACACCGGGGAGCTGTTTTTT. Translated: CASSDRTDTGELFF.

The CDR3 coding sequence is TGTGCCAGCAGCCCTAACCTGGGACAGGGGATGGAGACCCAGTACTTC. Translating it yields CASSPNLGQGMETQYF. V gene TRBV7-7 combines with J gene TRBJ2-5; 10 bases match TRBD1. The germline V gene encodes CDR1 SSHAT and CDR2 FNYEAQ (reference sequence). The CDR3 sequence is 16 residues long. Germline trimming cut 5 bases from V and 5 bases from J; bases unmatched to any gene: 11.

The chain is built from TRBV5-6 and TRBJ2-7; the D gene is possibly TRBD1 (6 bases). V lost 0 bases, J lost 3 bases, and 10 bases lay in between. In germline, CDR1 is SGHDT, CDR2 YYEEEE. This CDR3 region has 14 residues. The CDR3 DNA reads as TGTGCCAGCAGCTTGGCGGACAGTTTCTACGAGCAGTACTTC. Its translation is CASSLADSFYEQYF.

V and J are TRBV27 and TRBJ2-1; D gene ambiguous. This CDR3 has 15 residues. The germline gives CDR1 MNHEY, CDR2 SMNVEV (reference sequence). Between the trimmed V and J ends, which lost 6 bases and 10 bases, there was a span of 22 bases. The CDR3 loop reads CASSRVLPLGAEQFF. Here the CDR3 DNA reads TGTGCCAGCAGCCGGGTCCTCCCTCTAGGCGCGGAGCAGTTCTTC.

This clone was counted between two and nine times. The rearrangement joins TRBV5-8 to TRBJ1-2; 9 positions match TRBD1. With 4 bases clipped from V and 4 bases from J, the junction kept 2 bases outside the gene matches. The V gene's germline CDR1 is SGHTS and CDR2 YDEGEE. The CDR3 runs to 13 residues. The CDR3 sequence is CASSGDRAYGYTF. CDR3 nucleotides: TGTGCCAGCAGCGGGGACAGGGCCTATGGCTACACCTTC.

The chain's CDR3 is CARLGQGAEDTQYF. In DNA, the CDR3 is TGTGCCAGATTGGGACAGGGGGCCGAAGATACGCAGTATTTT. V is TRBV7-9 and J is TRBJ2-3, with 12 bases matching TRBD1. The J segment lost 5 bases and the V segment lost 9 bases, leaving 6 bases of the junction unmatched. The CDR3 is 14 amino acids. Germline CDR1 SEHNR, CDR2 FQNEAQ (reference sequence).

This chain uses TRBV15 with TRBJ2-7; a weak D match, TRBD1 (6 bases). V lost 3 bases to trimming and J lost 0 bases, with 18 bases between them. Germline-derived CDR1 and CDR2 are LNHNV and YYDKDF (reference sequence). The CDR3 totals 17 residues. The CDR3 reads CATSSSGQQSPSYEQYF. The CDR3 DNA is TGTGCCACCAGCAGCTCCGGACAGCAGTCTCCCTCCTACGAGCAGTACTTC.

The chain joins TRBV28 to TRBJ1-1, with a weak D call TRBD1 (5 bases). The CDR3 has 13 amino acids. Trimming removed 2 bases from V and 10 bases from J, with 14 bases in between. Per germline, CDR1 MDHEN and CDR2 SYDVKM. CDR3 coding DNA: TGTGCCAGCAGTTTAGTCGGGGCGTTAGTAGCTTTCTTT. This codes for CASSLVGALVAFF.

The chain couples TRBV19 to TRBJ2-5; perhaps TRBD2 as D (6 bases). CDR3 length: 15 residues. The V end lost 6 bases, the J end lost 2 bases, and 16 bases lay between the germline ends. From germline, CDR1 is LNHDA and CDR2 SQIVND (reference sequence). The CDR3 region is CASSTWGGRQETQYF. CDR3 bases: TGTGCCAGTAGCACCTGGGGAGGAAGGCAAGAGACCCAGTACTTC.

The J gene is TRBJ2-3, the V gene TRBV2, with 15 bases aligning to TRBD2. The CDR3 sequence is 15 residues long. V lost 8 bases and J lost 5; bases outside the gene matches: 5. The germline gives CDR1 SNHLY, CDR2 FYNNEI. The CDR3 is CASRGLAGGQDTQYF. CDR3 sequence (DNA): TGTGCCAGCCGGGGACTAGCGGGAGGTCAAGATACGCAGTATTTT.

V is TRBV14 and J is TRBJ1-2; 7 bases agree with TRBD1. Losses at the gene ends were 4 bases for V and 7 bases for J; bases not matched to a gene: 9. Germline V CDR1 and CDR2: SGHDN, FVKESK. This CDR3 region has 14 residues. Here the CDR3 reads CASSPTTGPIGYTF. For the CDR3, the DNA is TGTGCCAGCAGCCCCACGACAGGGCCAATTGGCTACACCTTC.

The V and J genes are TRBV28 and TRBJ2-7, with TRBD1 matching 8 bases. From germline, CDR1 is MDHEN and CDR2 SYDVKM. This CDR3 is 15 amino acids long. V dropped 5 bases and J dropped 0; count of bases not matched to a gene: 6. The CDR3 sequence is CASSRRQGHSYEQYF. In DNA form, the CDR3 reads TGTGCCAGCAGTAGACGACAGGGGCACTCCTACGAGCAGTACTTC.

Comment on this clone: This clone may be a read error of a much larger clone one base away. The same CDR3 can be traced to other DNA sequences in this sample. V and J are TRBV7-9 and TRBJ2-1; 7 bases are a match to TRBD2. The CDR3 is 16 amino acids. Per the germline V gene, CDR1 is SEHNR and CDR2 is FQNEAQ (reference sequence). After removal of 5 bases from V and 0 bases from J, the junction contained 7 bases not matched to a gene. CDR3 protein: CASSPPGGSSYNEQFF. In nucleotides, the CDR3 is TGTGCCAGCAGCCCCCCGGGCGGGAGCTCCTACAATGAGCAGTTCTTC.

The chain is built from TRBV7-2 and TRBJ1-4; 7 bases align to TRBD1. The V gene's germline CDR1 is SGHTA and CDR2 FQGNSA. The CDR3 loop spans 15 amino acids. Germline trimming cut 6 bases from V and 5 bases from J; bases unmatched to any gene: 9. The CDR3 nucleotides are TGTGCCAGCAGGGTGTATGCAGGGGGGAATGAAAAACTGTTTTTT. This translates into CASRVYAGGNEKLFF.

This clone was recorded a few times. The chain links TRBV28 to TRBJ2-2; 11 bases line up with TRBD2. This CDR3 comprises 16 residues. The trim removed 4 bases at V and 10 bases at J, leaving 11 bases unmatched. CDR1 MDHEN and CDR2 SYDVKM come from the germline V gene. The CDR3 sequence is CASSSGLAAFRMELFF. CDR3 coding DNA: TGTGCCAGCAGTTCGGGACTAGCGGCGTTCAGGATGGAGCTGTTTTTT.

The chain joins TRBV21-1 to TRBJ2-7. TRBV21-1 is termed a pseudogene. The CDR3 consists of 17 residues. Written as DNA, the CDR3 is TGTGCCATCTACTCAAGCACGGGGCAGGGAAGGATGTACGAGCAGTACTTC. Its translation: CAIYSSTGQGRMYEQYF.

This clone was seen only once. This sequence joins TRBV7-9 and TRBJ1-2; possible D gene TRBD1, 5 bases. Germline V gene lookup returns CDR1 SEHNR and CDR2 FQNEAQ (reference sequence). Trimming shortened V by 6 bases and J by 5 bases, and 19 bases separated the two germline ends. This CDR3 is built from 15 residues. The CDR3 coding sequence is TGTGCCAGCAGGAGGCACGGGACGGAGAAATATGGCTACACCTTC. Encoded protein: CASRRHGTEKYGYTF.

The chain combines TRBV28 with TRBJ1-2, with D hard to call. Trimming took off 1 base at V and 8 bases at J, with 17 bases between the two ends. The CDR3 spans 15 residues. Germline V lookup: CDR1 MDHEN, CDR2 SYDVKM. The CDR3, as DNA: TGTGCCAGCAGTTTATCCTGGCGGGCCCTCTGGGGCTACACCTTC. Translating it yields CASSLSWRALWGYTF.

This clone showed up many times. The chain recombines TRBV2 with TRBJ2-7; TRBD2 might be the D (6 bases). Per the germline V gene, CDR1 is SNHLY and CDR2 is FYNNEI. Deletions cut 9 bases from V and 4 bases from J, with 16 bases between. The CDR3 length is 13 residues. CDR3 in amino acids: CASYRGTLYEQYF. CDR3 DNA sequence: TGTGCCAGTTACCGCGGGACTCTGTACGAGCAGTACTTC.

In this sample, this clone turned up many times. V and J are TRBV2 and TRBJ1-1; D remains unclear. V was clipped by 1 base and J by 6 bases, with 9 bases between them. This CDR3 region has 13 residues. Looked up from germline, CDR1 is SNHLY and CDR2 is FYNNEI. CDR3 nucleotides: TGTGCCAGCAGTGAAGGAGGGAGGTCTGAAGCTTTCTTT. Translation: CASSEGGRSEAFF.